Each of the 13 T cell receptor beta chains below was sequenced from the same sample in a study of T-cell memory formation after mild COVID-19. A single record per CDR3 protein comes from TCRdb applying MiXCR to the 5' RACE reads. The sample has about 410,000 distinct CDR3 sequences, less than 25% seen once. Source material: PBMCs or a T cell subset sorted from them (not recorded which). These receptors were obtained from an adult woman who had mild COVID-19 (a few samples of this study predate the infection). Cell type and time point are not known.

This clonotype was found a few times. The rearrangement joins TRBV15 to TRBJ2-7; weak D call: TRBD1 (7 bases). Germline CDR1 LNHNV, CDR2 YYDKDF (reference sequence). The length of the CDR3 is 15 residues. The ends were cut back, 0 bases at V and 4 bases at J, with 13 bases in the middle. The CDR3, as DNA: TGTGCCACCAGCAGAGATGCAGGGGGAGGATACGAGCAGTACTTC. Encoded protein: CATSRDAGGGYEQYF.

This clonotype was observed a single time. The V call is TRBV18, the J call TRBJ2-3, with 10 bases aligning to TRBD2. The V gene's germline CDR1 is KGHSH and CDR2 LQKENI. The CDR3 is 17 amino acids. Trimming cost V 2 bases and J 2 bases; bases outside gene matches: 7. DNA of the CDR3: TGTGCCAGCTCACCAGGGCTAGCGGGAGTTTCCACAGATACGCAGTATTTT. Amino acids: CASSPGLAGVSTDTQYF.

CDR3 DNA sequence: TGTGCCAGCATTAAAACTCAGGTCCGCTCTGGAAACACCATATATTTT. Translation: CASIKTQVRSGNTIYF. The chain carries TRBV6-6 and TRBJ1-3; D gene uncertain. This CDR3 is 16 amino acids long. The germline V and J ends were trimmed by 7 bases and 0 bases, with 16 bases remaining between them. Germline values: CDR1 MNHNY, CDR2 SVGAGI (reference sequence).

The rearrangement joins TRBV5-5 to TRBJ1-1; D possibly corresponds to TRBD1 (6 bases). The CDR3 is 15 residues long. Trimming stripped 4 bases from V and 0 bases from J, with 13 bases between. Germline V gene data show CDR1 as SGHKS and CDR2 as YYEKEE (reference sequence). The CDR3 DNA follows: TGTGCCAGCAGCCGCACAGGGACCATGAACACTGAAGCTTTCTTT. This encodes CASSRTGTMNTEAFF. Together with reference TRBV5-5 and TRBJ1-1, the CDR3 gives the full variable domain: DAGVTQSPTHLIKTRGQQVTLRCSPISGHKSVSWYQQVLGQGPQFIFQYYEKEERGRGNFPDRFSARQFPNYSSELNVNALLLGDSALYLCASSRTGTMNTEAFFGQGTRLTVV.

The rearrangement uses TRBV12-3 or TRBV12-4 and TRBJ2-1, with a possible D match to TRBD2 (5 bases). V gave up 8 bases and J gave up 6 bases, with 11 bases separating them. CDR3 length: 12 residues. In nucleotides, the CDR3 is TGTGCCAGCCTTGAGGGCGGCAATGAGCAGTTCTTC. Its translation: CASLEGGNEQFF.

In its sample, this clonotype was seen a few times. The rearrangement uses TRBV6-2 or TRBV6-3 and TRBJ2-7; no clear D. Looked up from germline, CDR1 is MNHEY and CDR2 is SVGEGT. The CDR3 is 13 amino acids. Deletions cut 6 bases from V and 4 bases from J, with 13 bases between. In DNA, the CDR3 is TGTGCCAGCAGACCCCCTCTCCGTTACGAGCAGTACTTC. Translated, it gives CASRPPLRYEQYF.

V usage is TRBV24-1 and J usage is TRBJ2-1, with 7 bases identical to TRBD1. The ends lost 0 bases at V and 5 bases at J; junction bases unmatched: 6. The length of the CDR3 is 16 residues. Germline-derived CDR1 and CDR2 are KGHDR and SFDVKD. The CDR3 here is CATSDLRTGTDNEQFF. The CDR3, as DNA: TGTGCCACCAGTGATTTGAGGACAGGTACGGACAATGAGCAGTTCTTC.

This sequence joins TRBV12-3 or TRBV12-4 and TRBJ2-1, with TRBD2 matching over 12 bases. The CDR3 runs to 15 residues. V shed 5 bases, J shed 6 bases, and the junction held 5 bases outside the gene matches. CDR3 residues: CASSPSGRAGNEQFF. The CDR3 DNA sequence: TGTGCCAGCAGTCCTAGCGGGAGGGCCGGCAATGAGCAGTTCTTC.

V gene TRBV20-1 combines with J gene TRBJ2-7; possibly TRBD2 for D (5 bases). CDR3 length equals 14 residues. From germline, CDR1 is DFQATT and CDR2 SNEGSKA (reference sequence). The V end was cut by 0 bases, the J end by 4 bases, with 13 bases between. The CDR3 nucleotides read TGCAGTGCTAGAGATATGGGAAGCGGTTACGAGCAGTACTTC. It yields the protein CSARDMGSGYEQYF.

This clonotype has just a few counts. The chain couples TRBV4-3 to TRBJ2-7, with 10 bases identical to TRBD1. The germline gives CDR1 LGHNA, CDR2 YSLEER. CDR3 length equals 15 residues. V lost 3 bases and J lost 7; bases outside the gene matches: 9. The CDR3 sequence is CASSHPGQGTGEQYF. The CDR3 DNA is TGCGCCAGCAGCCACCCGGGACAGGGGACGGGAGAGCAGTACTTC.

This clonotype was recorded at least ten times. The chain has TRBV20-1 and TRBJ1-6, with D possibly TRBD1 on 6 matching bases. The CDR3 runs 15 residues. V shed 0 bases and J shed 4 bases, with 10 bases lying between them. Germline V gene sequence: CDR1 DFQATT, CDR2 SNEGSKA (reference sequence). CDR3 amino acids: CSAREGGAYNSPLHF. The CDR3 DNA follows: TGCAGTGCTAGAGAGGGGGGCGCGTATAATTCACCCCTCCACTTT.

The V gene is TRBV5-1, the J gene TRBJ1-2; 8 nucleotides line up with TRBD1. V was pared by 3 bases and J by 6 bases, with 7 bases of the junction left unmatched. This CDR3 is built from 14 residues. Germline V CDR1 and CDR2: SGHRS, YFSETQ. CDR3 nucleotides: TGCGCCAGCAGCTCCGGACAGGGCGACGATGGCTACACCTTC. Its translation: CASSSGQGDDGYTF.

The chain is built from TRBV19 and TRBJ1-1, with no clear D. Germline V gene data show CDR1 as LNHDA and CDR2 as SQIVND (reference sequence). Trimming removed 5 bases from V and 7 bases from J, with 14 bases in between. This CDR3 contains 13 residues. DNA for the CDR3: TGTGCCAGTAGTGTGGCGCTATCAGGTGAAGCTTTCTTT. This codes for CASSVALSGEAFF.